This TCR beta chain derives from a study of shared clonotypes between healthy human individuals. As regards this clone: Its antigen is currently unknown.

Looked up from germline, CDR1 is LNHNV and CDR2 is YYDKDF (reference sequence). The CDR3 sequence is 15 residues long. Germline trimming cut 0 bases from V and 5 bases from J; bases unmatched to any gene: 4. General study points: The generation probabilities recorded for non-shared clonotypes fell below those of clonotypes shared by all four donors.

The method was immunoSEQ multiplex PCR; TCRdb's version includes in-frame clones alone and lacks a portion of them. Of over 2 million clones listed, 85% to 95% are singletons. This chain uses TRBV15 with TRBJ2-1, with TRBD2 identical over 7 bases. The sequence derives from a man between 18 and 35 years old in good health. Some clones in this sample may be carry-over from other donors' samples. Sequences were obtained from naive CD4+ T cells from PBMCs. Subset: CD45RA+ positively selected. In nucleotides, the CDR3 is TGTGCCACCAGCAGAGAAGTGGGAGGGGACAATGAGCAGTTCTTC. Protein: CATSREVGGDNEQFF.